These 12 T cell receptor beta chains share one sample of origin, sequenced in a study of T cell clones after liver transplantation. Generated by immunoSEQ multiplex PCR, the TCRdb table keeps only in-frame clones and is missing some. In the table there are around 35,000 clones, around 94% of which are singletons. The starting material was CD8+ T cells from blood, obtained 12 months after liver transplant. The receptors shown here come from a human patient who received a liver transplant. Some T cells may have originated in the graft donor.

CDR3 protein: CSVHSGAPTDTQYF. The CDR3 bases are TGCAGCGTACATAGCGGGGCTCCAACAGATACGCAGTATTTT. V usage is TRBV29-1 and J usage is TRBJ2-3, with 8 bases fitting TRBD2. Germline trimming cut 6 bases from V and 3 bases from J; bases unmatched to any gene: 8. CDR3 length: 14 residues. The germline gives CDR1 SQVTM, CDR2 ANQGSEA.

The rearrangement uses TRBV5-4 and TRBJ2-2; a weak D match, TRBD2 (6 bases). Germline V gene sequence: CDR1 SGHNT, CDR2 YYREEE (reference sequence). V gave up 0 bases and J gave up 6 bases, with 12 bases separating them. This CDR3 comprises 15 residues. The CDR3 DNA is TGTGCCAGCAGCTTGGGAGGTAGCGGTTCCGGGGAGCTGTTTTTT. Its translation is CASSLGGSGSGELFF.

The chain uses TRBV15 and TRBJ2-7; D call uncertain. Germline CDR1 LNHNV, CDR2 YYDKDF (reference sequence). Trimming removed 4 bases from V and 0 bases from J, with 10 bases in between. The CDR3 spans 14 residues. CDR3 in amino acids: CATSKTENSYEQYF. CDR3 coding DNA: TGTGCCACCAGCAAAACTGAAAACTCCTACGAGCAGTACTTC. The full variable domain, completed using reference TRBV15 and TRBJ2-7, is DAMVIQNPRYQVTQFGKPVTLSCSQTLNHNVMYWYQQKSSQAPKLLFHYYDKDFNNEADTPDNFQSRRPNTSFCFLDIRSPGLGDTAMYLCATSKTENSYEQYFGPGTRLTVT.

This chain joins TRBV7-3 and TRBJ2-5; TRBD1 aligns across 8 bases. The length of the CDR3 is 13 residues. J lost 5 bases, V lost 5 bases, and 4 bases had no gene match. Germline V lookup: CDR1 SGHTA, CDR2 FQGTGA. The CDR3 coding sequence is TGTGCCAGCAGCGCTGGACAGGGTGAGACCCAGTACTTC. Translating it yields CASSAGQGETQYF.

CDR3 nucleotides: TGCGCCAGCAGCCAAGATCGGCCAGGACGGAGGATTTTAGATACGCAGTATTTT. This encodes CASSQDRPGRRILDTQYF. This rearrangement joins TRBV4-3 to TRBJ2-3; a weak D match, TRBD2 (5 bases). V was pared by 0 bases and J by 5 bases, with 21 bases between. Per germline, CDR1 LGHNA and CDR2 YSLEER. CDR3 size: 18 residues.

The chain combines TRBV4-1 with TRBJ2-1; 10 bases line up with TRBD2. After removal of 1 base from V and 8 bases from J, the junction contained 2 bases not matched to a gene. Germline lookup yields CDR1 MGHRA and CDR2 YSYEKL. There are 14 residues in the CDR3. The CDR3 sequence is CASSQVTSGYEQFF. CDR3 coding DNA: TGCGCCAGCAGCCAAGTGACTAGCGGGTATGAGCAGTTCTTC.

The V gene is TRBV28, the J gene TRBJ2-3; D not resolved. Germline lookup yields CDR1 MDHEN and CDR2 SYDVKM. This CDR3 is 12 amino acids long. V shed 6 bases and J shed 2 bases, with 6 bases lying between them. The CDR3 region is CASSEDTDTQYF. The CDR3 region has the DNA TGTGCCAGCAGCGAAGACACAGATACGCAGTATTTT.

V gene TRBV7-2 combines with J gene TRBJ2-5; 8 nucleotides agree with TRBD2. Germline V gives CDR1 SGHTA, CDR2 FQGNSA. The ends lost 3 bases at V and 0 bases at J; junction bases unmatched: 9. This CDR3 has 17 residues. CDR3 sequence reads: CASSFQLAVPYQETQYF. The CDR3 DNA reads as TGTGCCAGCAGCTTTCAACTAGCGGTTCCCTACCAAGAGACCCAGTACTTC.

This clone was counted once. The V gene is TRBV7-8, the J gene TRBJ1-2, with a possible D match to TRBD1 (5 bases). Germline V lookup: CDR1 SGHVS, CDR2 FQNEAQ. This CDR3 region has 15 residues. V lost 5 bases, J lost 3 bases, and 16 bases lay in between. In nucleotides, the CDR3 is TGTGCCAGCAGCGATCCCCGGGGGTTAGACTATGGCTACACCTTC. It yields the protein CASSDPRGLDYGYTF.

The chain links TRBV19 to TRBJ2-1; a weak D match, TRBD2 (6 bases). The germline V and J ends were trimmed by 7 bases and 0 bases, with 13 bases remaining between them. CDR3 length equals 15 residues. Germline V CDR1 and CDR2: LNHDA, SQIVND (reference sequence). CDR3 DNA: TGTGCCAGTACCACAGACGGGAGCTCCTACAATGAGCAGTTCTTC. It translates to CASTTDGSSYNEQFF.

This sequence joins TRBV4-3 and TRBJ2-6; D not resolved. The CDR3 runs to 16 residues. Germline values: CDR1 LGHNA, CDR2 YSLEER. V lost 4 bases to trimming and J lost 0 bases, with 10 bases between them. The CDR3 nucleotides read TGCGCCAGCAGCCCGGACCGAGGCTCTGGGGCCAACGTCCTGACTTTC. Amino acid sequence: CASSPDRGSGANVLTF.

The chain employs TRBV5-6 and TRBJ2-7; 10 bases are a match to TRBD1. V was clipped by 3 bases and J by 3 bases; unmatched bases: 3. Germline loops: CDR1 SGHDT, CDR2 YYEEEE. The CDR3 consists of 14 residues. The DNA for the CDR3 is TGTGCCAGCAGCTGGGACAGGGGCCACTACGAGCAGTACTTC. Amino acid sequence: CASSWDRGHYEQYF.